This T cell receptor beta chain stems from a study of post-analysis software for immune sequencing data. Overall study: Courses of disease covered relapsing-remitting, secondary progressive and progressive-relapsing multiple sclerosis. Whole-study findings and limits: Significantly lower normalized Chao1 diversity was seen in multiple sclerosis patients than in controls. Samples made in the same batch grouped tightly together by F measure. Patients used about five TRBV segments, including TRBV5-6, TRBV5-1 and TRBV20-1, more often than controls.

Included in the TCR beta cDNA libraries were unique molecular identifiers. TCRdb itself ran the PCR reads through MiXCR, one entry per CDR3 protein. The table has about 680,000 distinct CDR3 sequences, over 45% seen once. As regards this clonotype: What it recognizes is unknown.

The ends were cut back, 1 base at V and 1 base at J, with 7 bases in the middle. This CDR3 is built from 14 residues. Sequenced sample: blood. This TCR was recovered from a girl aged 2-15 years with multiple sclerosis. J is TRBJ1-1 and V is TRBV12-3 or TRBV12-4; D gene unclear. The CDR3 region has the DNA TGTGCCAGCAGTTTAGGAAGCCCGAACACTGAAGCTTTCTTT. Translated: CASSLGSPNTEAFF.